This T cell receptor beta chain was recovered during a study of identical twins. Overall study findings and caveats: Twins shared out-of-frame alpha sequences with excess low generation probability. Insertions were fewer in abundant cord blood beta clonotypes, whereas memory repertoires showed none of this pattern.

This CDR3 is 13 amino acids long. V lost 7 bases and J 8 bases, leaving 15 bases between the germline ends. TCRdb used MiXCR to reprocess the 5' RACE reads, holding one entry per CDR3 protein. The sample shows a few hundred thousand distinct CDR3 sequences, roughly 10% of them seen only once. Healthy Caucasians supplied all donations. This clonotype was counted between two and nine times. Antigen: not known. The specimen was naive T cells sorted from blood. The chain carries TRBV12-3 or TRBV12-4 and TRBJ2-1, with D possibly TRBD1 on 7 matching bases. This TCR came from a woman aged 45-59 years in good health. The CDR3 is CASTPGQRDEQFF. The CDR3 DNA reads TGTGCCAGCACTCCGGGACAGCGGGATGAGCAGTTCTTC.